Listed below are T cell receptor beta chains from one sample, sequenced in a study of PD-L1 blockade in urothelial cancer. Assay used: immunoSEQ multiplex PCR; TCRdb lists only in-frame clones, some missing. The sample shows 60,000 to 75,000 clones, 75% to 90% of them seen only once. The specimen was PBMCs, collected around atezolizumab (anti-PD-L1) treatment. The receptors derive from a man aged 60-69 years with urothelial cancer. Both conserved end residues are part of each CDR3. D genes are given only for firm matches. A row's size may be missing; if present it is once, few, many or a size class.

j_call clone_size d_call v_call cdr3_aa cdr3_nt
TRBJ1-6 few . TRBV4-1 CASSQEGFRVGRNSPLHF TGCGCCAGCAGCCAAGAAGGTTTCAGGGTGGGTCGGAATTCACCCCTCCACTTT
TRBJ1-1 . . TRBV9 CASSGPPTGEAFF TGTGCCAGCAGCGGACCCCCCACGGGAGAAGCTTTCTTT
TRBJ1-5 once TRBD1 TRBV7-9 CASSLAGGADQPQHF TGTGCCAGCAGCTTGGCAGGGGGCGCGGATCAGCCCCAGCATTTT
TRBJ1-5 . . TRBV10-3 CAISDPGQPQHF TGTGCCATCAGTGACCCCGGTCAGCCCCAGCATTTT
TRBJ2-1 . TRBD2 TRBV7-3 CASSFGGSREQFF TGTGCCAGCAGCTTCGGGGGGTCTCGTGAGCAGTTCTTC
TRBJ2-7 . . TRBV19 CASSSNRPYEQYF TGTGCCAGTAGCTCTAACAGACCTTACGAGCAGTACTTC
TRBJ2-5 . . TRBV15 CATSRGSGERETQYF TGTGCCACCAGCAGGGGCTCAGGGGAGAGGGAGACCCAGTACTTC
TRBJ1-3 . TRBD1 TRBV6-1 CASTGQAGNTIYF TGTGCCAGCACCGGACAGGCTGGAAACACCATATATTTT
TRBJ2-3 . TRBD2 TRBV4-2 CASSQSGGRNTDTQYF TGTGCCAGCAGCCAATCGGGGGGAAGGAACACAGATACGCAGTATTTT
TRBJ1-6 few . TRBV4-1 CASSQAPSSYNSPLHF TGCGCCAGCAGCCAAGCCCCTAGTTCCTATAATTCACCCCTCCACTTT
TRBJ1-2 once . TRBV30 CAWSLTGSFAGYTF TGTGCCTGGAGTTTAACGGGGTCTTTCGCTGGCTACACCTTC
TRBJ1-2 . TRBD1 TRBV19 CASSIRDSYGYTF TGTGCCAGTAGTATCAGGGACAGCTATGGCTACACCTTC
TRBJ1-4 once . TRBV6-1 CASSAGRLNEKLFF TGTGCCAGCAGCGCCGGGAGGCTAAATGAAAAACTGTTTTTT
TRBJ2-1 . TRBD1 TRBV6-1 CASRRQGTNNEQFF TGTGCCAGCAGGAGACAGGGGACAAACAATGAGCAGTTCTTC
TRBJ2-2 . TRBD1 TRBV6-5 CASKSGRGMSGELFF TGTGCCAGCAAGAGTGGCAGGGGGATGTCCGGGGAGCTGTTTTTT
TRBJ1-5 once . TRBV7-9 CASSLGGAPQHF TGTGCCAGCAGCTTAGGCGGCGCGCCCCAGCATTTT
TRBJ2-2 few . TRBV5-1 CASRTAGVPGELFF TGCGCCAGCAGGACTGCAGGGGTTCCCGGGGAGCTGTTTTTT
TRBJ2-1 . TRBD2 TRBV13 CASSDRSWTSGGSYNEQFF TGTGCCAGCAGCGATCGATCTTGGACTAGCGGGGGGAGCTACAATGAGCAGTTCTTC
TRBJ1-5 . . TRBV27 CASSGGFSNQPQHF TGTGCCAGCAGCGGAGGGTTTAGCAATCAGCCCCAGCATTTT
TRBJ1-1 . TRBD1 TRBV5-1 CASSLVVDRGEAFF TGCGCCAGCAGCTTGGTGGTGGACAGGGGTGAAGCTTTCTTT
TRBJ2-3 . . TRBV2 CASSPQGLWEYF TGTGCCAGCAGTCCTCAGGGGTTGTGGGAGTATTTT
TRBJ2-1 few TRBD2 TRBV11-2 CASSSGLAGGSYNEQFF TGTGCCAGCAGCTCCGGACTAGCGGGGGGGTCCTACAATGAGCAGTTCTTC
TRBJ2-1 few TRBD2 TRBV11-2 CASRTRKRTSGGAREQFF TGTGCCAGCAGAACGAGAAAGAGGACTAGCGGGGGAGCACGGGAGCAGTTCTTC
TRBJ1-2 . TRBD1 TRBV30 CAWAGTEDLGYTF TGTGCCTGGGCCGGGACAGAGGATCTAGGCTACACCTTC
TRBJ1-1 . . TRBV4-1 CASSHQGKGTEAFF TGCGCCAGCAGCCACCAGGGTAAGGGCACTGAAGCTTTCTTT
TRBJ1-6 . TRBD1 TRBV7-2 CASSSMGQGNSPLHF TGTGCCAGCAGCTCCATGGGACAGGGGAATTCACCCCTCCACTTT
TRBJ2-5 . TRBD2 TRBV30 CAWSVLAGVGETQYF TGTGCCTGGAGTGTCCTAGCGGGGGTCGGAGAGACCCAGTACTTC
TRBJ1-1 . TRBD1 TRBV19 CASISDRGIEAFF TGTGCCAGTATCTCTGACAGGGGTATTGAAGCTTTCTTT
TRBJ2-7 . . TRBV15 CATSREQRAQGYEQYF TGTGCCACCAGCAGAGAACAAAGGGCACAGGGCTACGAGCAGTACTTC
TRBJ2-2 . . TRBV5-1 CASSFSGTNTGELFF TGCGCCAGCAGCTTCTCAGGAACGAACACCGGGGAGCTGTTTTTT
TRBJ2-5 . . TRBV7-9 CASSVQGRGETQYF TGTGCCAGCAGCGTCCAGGGCAGGGGTGAGACCCAGTACTTC
TRBJ1-2 . TRBD1 TRBV28 CASSLRQGGVYGYTF TGTGCCAGCAGTTTAAGACAGGGAGGTGTCTATGGCTACACCTTC
TRBJ2-2 . . TRBV13 CASSSRKRRADTGELFF TGTGCCAGCAGCTCGAGAAAGCGGAGGGCCGACACCGGGGAGCTGTTTTTT
TRBJ1-1 . . TRBV5-6 CASSFNAVRASEAFF TGTGCCAGCAGCTTTAATGCCGTCCGAGCTAGTGAAGCTTTCTTT
TRBJ1-4 . TRBD1 TRBV5-1 CASSLGQGARKLFF TGCGCCAGCAGCCTAGGACAGGGGGCTAGGAAACTGTTTTTT
TRBJ2-3 . TRBD2 TRBV11-3 CASSLVAGGSDTQYF TGTGCCAGCAGCTTAGTAGCGGGGGGTTCAGATACGCAGTATTTT
TRBJ1-4 . . TRBV6-6 CASSPGRSNEKLFF TGTGCCAGCAGTCCTGGTAGGAGTAATGAAAAACTGTTTTTT